The clone carrying this TCR beta chain was recorded a few times. Deletions cut 4 bases from V and 3 bases from J, with 10 bases between. CDR3 length equals 14 residues. The V gene's germline CDR1 is KGHSH and CDR2 LQKENI. The record originates from a study of regulatory T cells in long-lasting Graves disease. The time point denotes: newly diagnosed GD, antithyroid drugs for less than 3 months. Making the TCR library involved RNA that had been extracted from PBMCs. With iRepertoire HTBI primers and Arm-PCR of CDR3 regions, TCR beta libraries were built. TCRdb itself ran the multiplex PCR reads through MiXCR, one entry per CDR3 protein. The table has 550,000 to 700,000 distinct CDR3 sequences, about 16% seen once. This sample also appeared in a second study, on T cells in Graves' hyperthyroidism and ophthalmopathy.

The chain is built from TRBV18 and TRBJ1-3; maybe TRBD1 (5 bases). Material: peripheral blood mononuclear cells (PBMCs), obtained at new diagnosis, from a patient treated with antithyroid drugs. This receptor was identified in a man between 18 and 29 years old with Graves disease. The CDR3: CASSQRGSGNTIYF. In nucleotides, the CDR3 is TGTGCCAGCTCACAACGGGGGAGTGGAAACACCATATATTTT.